This record covers a single T cell receptor (beta chain). The antigen remains unidentified. This entry is derived from a study of shared clonotypes between healthy human individuals. Adult Caucasians living in Nashville, Tennessee made up all of the donors. The protocol was immunoSEQ multiplex PCR, while the TCRdb copy is restricted to in-frame clones and leaves out a portion. The sample has some 1.4 million clones; roughly 97% are singletons. V lost 2 bases and J 7 bases, leaving 11 bases between the germline ends. This CDR3 region has 14 residues. From germline, CDR1 is KGHSH and CDR2 LQKENI. Study-wide results and caveats: Generally, estimated richness proved larger in naive subsets than it did in memory subsets. Despite large depth, sorted-subset datasets appeared incompletely sequenced.

The genes are TRBV18 and TRBJ2-2, with D tentatively TRBD2 (5 bases). The clonotype was recovered from a man between 25 and 39 years old in good health. The sample comprised naive CD4+ T cells sorted from blood. The subset denotes: CD45RA+ positively selected. The CDR3 is CASSPTGKDGELFF. The CDR3 bases are TGTGCCAGCTCACCAACGGGAAAGGACGGGGAGCTGTTTTTT.